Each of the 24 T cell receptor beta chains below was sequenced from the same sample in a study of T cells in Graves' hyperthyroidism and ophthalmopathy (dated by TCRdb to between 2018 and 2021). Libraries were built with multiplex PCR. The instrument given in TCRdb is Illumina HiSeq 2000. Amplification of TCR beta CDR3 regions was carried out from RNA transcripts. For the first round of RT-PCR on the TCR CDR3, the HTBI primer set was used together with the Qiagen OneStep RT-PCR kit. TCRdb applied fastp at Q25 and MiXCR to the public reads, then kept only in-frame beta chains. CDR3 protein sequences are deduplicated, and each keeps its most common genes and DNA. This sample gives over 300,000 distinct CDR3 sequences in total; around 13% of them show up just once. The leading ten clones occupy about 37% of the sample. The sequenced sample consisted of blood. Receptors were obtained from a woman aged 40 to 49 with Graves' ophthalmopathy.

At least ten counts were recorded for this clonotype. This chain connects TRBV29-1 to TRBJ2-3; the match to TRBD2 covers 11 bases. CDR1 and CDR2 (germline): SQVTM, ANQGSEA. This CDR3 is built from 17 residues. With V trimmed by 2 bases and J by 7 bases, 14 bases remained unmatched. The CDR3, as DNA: TGCAGCGTTGAACTGCCTAGCGGGGGGCCGAAGGTATATACGCAGTATTTT. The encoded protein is CSVELPSGGPKVYTQYF.

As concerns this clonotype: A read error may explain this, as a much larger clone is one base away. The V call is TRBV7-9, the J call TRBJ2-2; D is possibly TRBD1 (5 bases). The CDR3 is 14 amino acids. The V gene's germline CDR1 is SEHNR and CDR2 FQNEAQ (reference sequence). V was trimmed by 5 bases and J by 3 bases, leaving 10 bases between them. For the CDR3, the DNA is TGTGCCAGCAGCCAAGACAGAGACACCGGGGAGCTGTTTTTT. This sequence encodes CASSQDRDTGELFF.

CDR3 in amino acids: CASSFTGGQASSYYEKLFF. CDR3 coding DNA: TGTGCCAGCAGCTTCACCGGAGGACAAGCGTCTTCGTATTATGAAAAACTGTTTTTT. V and J are TRBV5-5 and TRBJ1-4; a weak D match, TRBD1 (5 bases). The length of the CDR3 is 19 residues. CDR1 SGHKS and CDR2 YYEKEE come from the germline V gene (reference sequence). V was shortened by 2 bases and J by 6 bases, with 26 bases between the two germline ends.

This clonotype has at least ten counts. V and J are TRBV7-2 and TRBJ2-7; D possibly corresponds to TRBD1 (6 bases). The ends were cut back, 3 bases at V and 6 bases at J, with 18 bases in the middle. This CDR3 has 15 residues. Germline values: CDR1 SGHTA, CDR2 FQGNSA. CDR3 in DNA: TGTGCCAGCAGCTTGCTAACAGGGTTCTGGGTCGAGCAGTACTTC. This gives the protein CASSLLTGFWVEQYF.

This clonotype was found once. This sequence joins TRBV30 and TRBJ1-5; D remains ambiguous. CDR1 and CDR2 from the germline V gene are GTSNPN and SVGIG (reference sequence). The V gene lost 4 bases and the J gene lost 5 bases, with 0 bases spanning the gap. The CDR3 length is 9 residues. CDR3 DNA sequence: TGTGCCTGGAATCAGCCCCAGCATTTT. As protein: CAWNQPQHF.

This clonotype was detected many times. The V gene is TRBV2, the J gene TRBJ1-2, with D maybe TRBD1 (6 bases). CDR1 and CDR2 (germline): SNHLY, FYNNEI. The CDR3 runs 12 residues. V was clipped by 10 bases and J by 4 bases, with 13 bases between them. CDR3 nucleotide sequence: TGTGCCATCCCTCCGGACAGCTATGGCTACACCTTC. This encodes CAIPPDSYGYTF.

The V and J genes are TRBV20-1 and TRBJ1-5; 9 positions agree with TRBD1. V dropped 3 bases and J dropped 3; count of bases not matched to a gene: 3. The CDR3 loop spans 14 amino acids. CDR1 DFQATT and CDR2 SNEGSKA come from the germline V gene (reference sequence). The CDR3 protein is CSARGDRDNQPQHF. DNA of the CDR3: TGCAGTGCTAGGGGGGACAGGGACAATCAGCCCCAGCATTTT.

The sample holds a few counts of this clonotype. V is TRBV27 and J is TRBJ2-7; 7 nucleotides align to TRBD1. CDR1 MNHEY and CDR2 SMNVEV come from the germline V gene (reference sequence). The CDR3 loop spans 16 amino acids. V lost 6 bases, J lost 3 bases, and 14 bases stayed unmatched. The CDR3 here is CASSHSRGQEIYEQYF. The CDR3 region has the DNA TGTGCCAGCAGCCATAGTCGTGGACAGGAAATCTACGAGCAGTACTTC.

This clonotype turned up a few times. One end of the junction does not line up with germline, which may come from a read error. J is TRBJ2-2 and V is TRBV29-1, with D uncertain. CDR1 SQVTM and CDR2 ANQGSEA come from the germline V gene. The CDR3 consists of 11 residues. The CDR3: CSVLSHGQLFF. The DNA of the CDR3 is TGCAGCGTCTTGTCACACGGGCAGCTGTTTTTT.

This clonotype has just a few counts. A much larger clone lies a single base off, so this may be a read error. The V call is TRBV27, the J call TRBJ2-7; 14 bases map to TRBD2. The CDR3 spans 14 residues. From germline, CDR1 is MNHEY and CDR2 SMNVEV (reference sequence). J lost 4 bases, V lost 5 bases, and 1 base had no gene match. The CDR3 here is CASSRTSGGYEQYF. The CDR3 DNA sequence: TGTGCCAGCAGTAGGACTAGCGGGGGGTACGAGCAGTACTTC.

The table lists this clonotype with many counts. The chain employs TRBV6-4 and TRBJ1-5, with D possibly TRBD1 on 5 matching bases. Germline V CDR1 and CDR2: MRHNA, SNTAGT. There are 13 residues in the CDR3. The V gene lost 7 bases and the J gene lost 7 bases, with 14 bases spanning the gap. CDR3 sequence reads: CASNWGEAQPQHF. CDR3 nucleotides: TGTGCCAGCAATTGGGGGGAGGCCCAGCCCCAGCATTTT.

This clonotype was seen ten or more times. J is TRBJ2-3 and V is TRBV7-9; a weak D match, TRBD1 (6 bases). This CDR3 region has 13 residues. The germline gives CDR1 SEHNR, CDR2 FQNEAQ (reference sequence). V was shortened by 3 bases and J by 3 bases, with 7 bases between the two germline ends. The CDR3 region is CASSFQGTDTQYF. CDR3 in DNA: TGTGCCAGCAGCTTTCAGGGGACAGATACGCAGTATTTT. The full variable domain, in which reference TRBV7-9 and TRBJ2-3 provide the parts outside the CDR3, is DTGVSQNPRHKITKRGQNVTFRCDPISEHNRLYWYRQTLGQGPEFLTYFQNEAQLEKSRLLSDRFSAERPKGSFSTLEIQRTEQGDSAMYLCASSFQGTDTQYFGPGTRLTVL.

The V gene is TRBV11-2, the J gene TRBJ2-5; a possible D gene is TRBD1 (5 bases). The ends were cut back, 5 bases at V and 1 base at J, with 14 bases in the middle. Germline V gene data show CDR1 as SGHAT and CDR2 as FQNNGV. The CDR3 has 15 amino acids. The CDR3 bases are TGTGCCAGCAGCCCGACTTTGACAGTCCAAGAGACCCAGTACTTC. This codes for CASSPTLTVQETQYF.

The chain's CDR3 is CASGLGQGGGYTF. CDR3 DNA: TGTGCTAGTGGTTTAGGGCAGGGAGGTGGCTACACCTTC. The J gene is TRBJ1-2, the V gene TRBV12-5; possibly TRBD1 for D (5 bases). There are 13 residues in the CDR3. Trimming cost V 3 bases and J 7 bases, with 12 bases left between them. Germline V lookup: CDR1 LGHNT, CDR2 FRNRAP.

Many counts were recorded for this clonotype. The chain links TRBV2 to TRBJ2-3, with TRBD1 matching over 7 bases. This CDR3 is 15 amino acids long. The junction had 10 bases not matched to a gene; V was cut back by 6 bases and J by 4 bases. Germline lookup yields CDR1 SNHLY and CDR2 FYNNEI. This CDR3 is CASRRQGRVADTQYF. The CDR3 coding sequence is TGTGCCAGCAGGAGACAGGGTCGGGTGGCAGATACGCAGTATTTT.

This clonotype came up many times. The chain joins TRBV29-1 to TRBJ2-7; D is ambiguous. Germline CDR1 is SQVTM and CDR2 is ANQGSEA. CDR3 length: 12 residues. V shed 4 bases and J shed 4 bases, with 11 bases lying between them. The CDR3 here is CSVGQRRYEQYF. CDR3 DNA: TGCAGCGTTGGCCAGCGTCGGTACGAGCAGTACTTC.

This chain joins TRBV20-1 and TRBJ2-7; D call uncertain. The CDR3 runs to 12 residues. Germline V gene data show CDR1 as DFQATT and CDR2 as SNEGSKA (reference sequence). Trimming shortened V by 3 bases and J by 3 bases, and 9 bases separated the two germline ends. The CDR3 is CSASGPGYEQYF. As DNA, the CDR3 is TGCAGTGCTAGCGGTCCCGGCTACGAGCAGTACTTC.

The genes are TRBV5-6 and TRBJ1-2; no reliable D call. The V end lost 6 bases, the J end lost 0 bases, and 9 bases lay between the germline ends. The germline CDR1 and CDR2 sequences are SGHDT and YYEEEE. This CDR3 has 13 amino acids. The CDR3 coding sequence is TGTGCCAGCAAGCAGGAACCTAACTATGGCTACACCTTC. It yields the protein CASKQEPNYGYTF.

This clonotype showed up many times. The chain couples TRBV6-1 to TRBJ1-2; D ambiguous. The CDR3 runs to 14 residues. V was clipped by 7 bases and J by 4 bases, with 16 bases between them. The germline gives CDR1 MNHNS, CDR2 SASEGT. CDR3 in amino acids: CASIREARGYGYTF. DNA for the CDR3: TGTGCCAGCATCCGGGAGGCCCGTGGCTATGGCTACACCTTC.

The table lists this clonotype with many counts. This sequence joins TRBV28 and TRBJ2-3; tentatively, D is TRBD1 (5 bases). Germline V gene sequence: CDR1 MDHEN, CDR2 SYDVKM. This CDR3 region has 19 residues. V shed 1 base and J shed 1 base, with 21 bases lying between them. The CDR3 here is CASSLSFWGRSDGTDTQYF. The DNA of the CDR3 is TGTGCCAGCAGTTTATCTTTTTGGGGCAGGAGCGATGGCACAGATACGCAGTATTTT.

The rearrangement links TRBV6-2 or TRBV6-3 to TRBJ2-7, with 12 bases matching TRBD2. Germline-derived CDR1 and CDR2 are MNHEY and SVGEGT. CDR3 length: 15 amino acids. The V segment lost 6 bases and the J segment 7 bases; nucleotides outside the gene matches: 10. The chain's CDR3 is CASSPLAGGPHEQYF. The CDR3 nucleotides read TGTGCCAGCAGCCCCCTAGCGGGAGGGCCGCATGAGCAGTACTTC.

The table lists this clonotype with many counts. The CDR3 nucleotides are TGTGCCAGCAGCTCGGGACAATACAATGAGCAGTTCTTC. Translated: CASSSGQYNEQFF. The chain has TRBV7-9 and TRBJ2-1, with D perhaps matching TRBD1 (6 bases). CDR3 length equals 13 residues. CDR1 SEHNR and CDR2 FQNEAQ come from the germline V gene (reference sequence). Trimming removed 4 bases from V and 4 bases from J, with 8 bases in between. The whole variable domain, remainder taken from reference TRBV7-9 and TRBJ2-1, is DTGVSQNPRHKITKRGQNVTFRCDPISEHNRLYWYRQTLGQGPEFLTYFQNEAQLEKSRLLSDRFSAERPKGSFSTLEIQRTEQGDSAMYLCASSSGQYNEQFFGPGTRLTVL.

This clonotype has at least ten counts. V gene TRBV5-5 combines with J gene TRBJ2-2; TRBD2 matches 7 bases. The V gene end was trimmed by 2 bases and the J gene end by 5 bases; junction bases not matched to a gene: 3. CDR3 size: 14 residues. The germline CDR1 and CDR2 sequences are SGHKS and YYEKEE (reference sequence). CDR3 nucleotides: TGTGCCAGCAGCTTTCAGGGAGGGACCGGGGAGCTGTTTTTT. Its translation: CASSFQGGTGELFF.

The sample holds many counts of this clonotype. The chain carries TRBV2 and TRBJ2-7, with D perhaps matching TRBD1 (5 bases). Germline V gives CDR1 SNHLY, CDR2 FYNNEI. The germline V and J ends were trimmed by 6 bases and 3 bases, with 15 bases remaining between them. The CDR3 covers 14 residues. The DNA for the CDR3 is TGTGCCAGCAGCCTACAGACAGAAATCTACGAGCAGTACTTC. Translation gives CASSLQTEIYEQYF.